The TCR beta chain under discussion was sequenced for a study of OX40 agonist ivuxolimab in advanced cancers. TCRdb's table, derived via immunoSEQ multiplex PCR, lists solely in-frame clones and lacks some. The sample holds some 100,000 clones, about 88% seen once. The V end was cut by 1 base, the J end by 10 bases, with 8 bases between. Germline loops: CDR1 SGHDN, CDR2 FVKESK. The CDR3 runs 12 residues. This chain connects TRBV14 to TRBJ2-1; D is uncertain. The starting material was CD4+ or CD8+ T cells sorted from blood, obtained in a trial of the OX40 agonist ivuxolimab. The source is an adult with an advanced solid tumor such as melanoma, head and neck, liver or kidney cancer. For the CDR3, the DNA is TGTGCCAGCAGCCAAGTGACATCCGAGCAGTTCTTC. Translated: CASSQVTSEQFF.